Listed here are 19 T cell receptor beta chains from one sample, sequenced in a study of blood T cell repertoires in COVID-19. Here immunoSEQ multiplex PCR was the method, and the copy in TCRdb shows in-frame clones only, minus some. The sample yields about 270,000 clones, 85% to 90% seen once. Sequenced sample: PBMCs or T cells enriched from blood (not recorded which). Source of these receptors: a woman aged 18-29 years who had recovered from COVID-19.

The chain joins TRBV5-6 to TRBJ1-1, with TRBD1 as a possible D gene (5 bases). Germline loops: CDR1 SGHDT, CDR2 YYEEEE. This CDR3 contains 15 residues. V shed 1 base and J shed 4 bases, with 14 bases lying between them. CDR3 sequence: CASSLSPGPGTEAFF. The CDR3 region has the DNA TGTGCCAGCAGCTTGAGTCCAGGGCCGGGCACTGAAGCTTTCTTT.

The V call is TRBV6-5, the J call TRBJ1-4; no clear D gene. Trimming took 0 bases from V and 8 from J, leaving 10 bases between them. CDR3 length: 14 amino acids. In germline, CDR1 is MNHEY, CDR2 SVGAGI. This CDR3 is CASSYSWEREKLFF. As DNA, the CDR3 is TGTGCCAGCAGTTACTCTTGGGAGAGGGAAAAACTGTTTTTT.

CDR3 protein: CASRKDSGYNEQFF. CDR3 coding DNA: TGTGCCAGCCGTAAGGACAGTGGGTACAATGAGCAGTTCTTC. The rearrangement uses TRBV6-5 and TRBJ2-1, with D possibly TRBD1 on 6 matching bases. Germline V CDR1 and CDR2: MNHEY, SVGAGI. The germline V and J ends were trimmed by 8 bases and 4 bases, with 15 bases remaining between them. The length of the CDR3 is 14 residues.

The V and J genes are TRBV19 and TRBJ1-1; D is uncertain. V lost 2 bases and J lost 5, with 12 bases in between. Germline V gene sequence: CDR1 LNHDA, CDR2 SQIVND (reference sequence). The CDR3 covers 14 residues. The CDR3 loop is CASSIMQPRTEAFF. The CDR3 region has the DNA TGTGCCAGTAGTATAATGCAACCGAGGACTGAAGCTTTCTTT.

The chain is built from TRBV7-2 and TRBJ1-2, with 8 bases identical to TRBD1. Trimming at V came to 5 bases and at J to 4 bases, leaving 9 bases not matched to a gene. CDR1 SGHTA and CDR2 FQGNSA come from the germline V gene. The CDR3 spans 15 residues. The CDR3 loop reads CASSLDRGGGYGYTF. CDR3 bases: TGTGCCAGCAGCCTTGACAGGGGAGGGGGCTATGGCTACACCTTC.

DNA for the CDR3: TGTGCCAGCAGTGAACGGGCGGCAGCGGGGGGGGGAGATACGCAGTATTTT. Its translation is CASSERAAAGGGDTQYF. The V gene is TRBV2, the J gene TRBJ2-3, with 10 positions matching TRBD2. V shed 2 bases, J shed 5 bases, and the junction held 10 bases outside the gene matches. This CDR3 spans 17 amino acids. In germline, CDR1 is SNHLY, CDR2 FYNNEI.

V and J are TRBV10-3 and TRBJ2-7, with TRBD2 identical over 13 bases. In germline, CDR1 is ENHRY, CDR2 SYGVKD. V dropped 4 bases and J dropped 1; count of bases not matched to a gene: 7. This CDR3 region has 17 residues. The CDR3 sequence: CAISGTSGGAKSYEQYF. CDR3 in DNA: TGTGCCATCAGTGGAACTAGCGGGGGGGCTAAGTCCTACGAGCAGTACTTC.

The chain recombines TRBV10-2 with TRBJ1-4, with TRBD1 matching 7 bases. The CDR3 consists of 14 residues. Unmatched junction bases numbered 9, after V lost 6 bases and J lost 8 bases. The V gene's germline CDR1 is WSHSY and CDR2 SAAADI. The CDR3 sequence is CASRSRQGGEKLFF. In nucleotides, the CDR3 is TGCGCCAGCAGGTCGAGACAGGGAGGCGAAAAACTGTTTTTT.

The CDR3 here is CASSEQGSNTEAFF. The CDR3 DNA is TGTGCCAGCTCAGAACAGGGGAGCAACACTGAAGCTTTCTTT. The V gene is TRBV18, the J gene TRBJ1-1; TRBD1 matches at 7 bases. V lost 5 bases to trimming and J lost 2 bases; unmatched junction nucleotides: 5. Germline loops: CDR1 KGHSH, CDR2 LQKENI. CDR3 length equals 14 residues.

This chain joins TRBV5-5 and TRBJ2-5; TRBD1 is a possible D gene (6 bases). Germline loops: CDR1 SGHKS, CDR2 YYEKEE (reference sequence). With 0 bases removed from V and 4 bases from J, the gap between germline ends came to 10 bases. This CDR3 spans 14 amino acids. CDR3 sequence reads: CASSLEQDRETQYF. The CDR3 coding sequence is TGTGCCAGCAGCTTGGAGCAGGACAGAGAGACCCAGTACTTC.

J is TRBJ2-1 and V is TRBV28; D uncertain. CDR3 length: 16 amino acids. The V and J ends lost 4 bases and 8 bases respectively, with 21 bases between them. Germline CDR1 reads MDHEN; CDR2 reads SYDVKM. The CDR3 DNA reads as TGTGCCAGCAGTTCCAACTACCCCACCAATGGCGATGAGCAGTTCTTC. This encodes CASSSNYPTNGDEQFF.

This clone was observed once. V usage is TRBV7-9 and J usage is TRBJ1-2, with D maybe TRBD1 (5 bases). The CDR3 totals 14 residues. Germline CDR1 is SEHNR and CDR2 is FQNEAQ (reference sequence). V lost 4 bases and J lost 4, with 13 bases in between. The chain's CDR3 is CASSSRDRRYGYTF. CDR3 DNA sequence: TGTGCCAGCAGCTCCAGAGACAGACGCTATGGCTACACCTTC.

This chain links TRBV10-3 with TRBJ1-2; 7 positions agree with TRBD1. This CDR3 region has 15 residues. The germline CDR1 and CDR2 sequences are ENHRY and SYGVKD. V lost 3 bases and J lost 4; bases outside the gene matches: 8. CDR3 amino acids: CAISDERQGGYGYTF. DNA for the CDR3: TGTGCCATCAGTGACGAGAGGCAGGGGGGCTATGGCTACACCTTC.

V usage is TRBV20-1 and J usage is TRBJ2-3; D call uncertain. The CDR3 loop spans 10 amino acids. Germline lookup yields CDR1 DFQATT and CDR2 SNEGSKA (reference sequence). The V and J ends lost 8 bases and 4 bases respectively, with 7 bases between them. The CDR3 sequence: CSSYSDTQYF. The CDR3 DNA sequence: TGCAGTTCCTATTCAGATACGCAGTATTTT.

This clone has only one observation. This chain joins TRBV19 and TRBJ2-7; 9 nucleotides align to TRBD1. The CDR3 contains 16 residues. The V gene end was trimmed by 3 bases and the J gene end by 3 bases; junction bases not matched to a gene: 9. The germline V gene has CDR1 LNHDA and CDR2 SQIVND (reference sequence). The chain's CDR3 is CASSIGTGTSLYEQYF. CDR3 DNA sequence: TGTGCCAGTAGTATCGGGACAGGGACCTCCCTCTACGAGCAGTACTTC.

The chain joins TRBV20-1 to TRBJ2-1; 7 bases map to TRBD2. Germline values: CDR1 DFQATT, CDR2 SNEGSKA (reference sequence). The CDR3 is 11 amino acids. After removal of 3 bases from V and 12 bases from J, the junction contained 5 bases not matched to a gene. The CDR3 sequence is CSARTSHRQFF. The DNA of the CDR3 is TGCAGTGCTAGGACTAGCCATCGGCAGTTCTTC.

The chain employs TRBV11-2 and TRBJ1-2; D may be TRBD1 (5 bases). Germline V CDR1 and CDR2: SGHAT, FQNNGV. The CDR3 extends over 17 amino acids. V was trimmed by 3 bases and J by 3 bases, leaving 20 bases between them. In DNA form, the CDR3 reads TGTGCCAGCAGCTTTGGGTCTTTAGGCAGGGATGACTATGGCTACACCTTC. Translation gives CASSFGSLGRDDYGYTF.

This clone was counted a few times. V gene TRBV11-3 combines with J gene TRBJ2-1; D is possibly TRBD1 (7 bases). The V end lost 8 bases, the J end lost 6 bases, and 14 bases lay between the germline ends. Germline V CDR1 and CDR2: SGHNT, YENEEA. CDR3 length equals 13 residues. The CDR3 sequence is CASSSGGSNEQFF. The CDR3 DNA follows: TGTGCCAGCTCCTCAGGGGGGTCCAATGAGCAGTTCTTC.

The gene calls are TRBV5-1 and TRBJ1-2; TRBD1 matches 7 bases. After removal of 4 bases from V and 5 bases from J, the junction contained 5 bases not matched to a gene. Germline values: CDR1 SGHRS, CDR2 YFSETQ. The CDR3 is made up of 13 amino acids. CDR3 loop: CASSIDRAYGYTF. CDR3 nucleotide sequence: TGCGCCAGCAGCATCGACAGGGCTTATGGCTACACCTTC.